This T cell receptor (beta chain) was found in a study of cytomegalovirus exposure and HLA in healthy donors. Study details: The 120 validation repertoires used the same platform as the 550 to 800 first-cohort repertoires (as reported by a later analysis).

Here immunoSEQ multiplex PCR was the method, and the copy in TCRdb shows in-frame clones only, minus some. The repertoire consists of 150,000 to 200,000 clones, with 85% occurring once and the leading ten covering roughly 15%. The donors were in the roughly 130-subject validation cohort; that cohort was separate from the approximately 670-subject first cohort. Looked up from germline, CDR1 is SGHRS and CDR2 is YFSETQ. The CDR3 has 17 residues. After removal of 5 bases from V and 6 bases from J, the junction contained 10 bases not matched to a gene. This rearrangement joins TRBV5-1 to TRBJ2-1, with 14 bases matching TRBD2. The sample comprised PBMCs. This clonotype originated in a man between 18 and 35 years old in good health and CMV-seropositive. CDR3 sequence: CASSSRLAGGVSNEQFF. In DNA form, the CDR3 reads TGCGCCAGCAGTTCACGACTAGCGGGGGGGGTCAGCAATGAGCAGTTCTTC. The whole variable domain, remainder taken from reference TRBV5-1 and TRBJ2-1, is KAGVTQTPRYLIKTRGQQVTLSCSPISGHRSVSWYQQTPGQGLQFLFEYFSETQRNKGNFPGRFSGRQFSNSRSEMNVSTLELGDSALYLCASSSRLAGGVSNEQFFGPGTRLTVL.